Listed below are T cell receptor beta chains from one sample, sequenced in a study of T-cell reconstitution after alpha-beta-depleted transplantation in children. TCRdb independently ran MiXCR on the PCR reads; one entry per CDR3 protein. The table includes about a million distinct CDR3 sequences, about 26% detected once. The sample in question was PBMCs, mostly from graft donor cells, obtained 360 days after TCRalphabeta/CD19-depleted stem cell transplant. These receptors were taken from a boy under two years old who had a stem cell transplant for SCID, so the T cells may come from the graft donor. The conserved cysteine and the conserved F or W are not part of the CDR3 here.

J | V | length | CDR3
TRBJ2-5 | TRBV25-1 | 14 | ASSARGFVFQETQY
TRBJ2-7 | TRBV29-1 | 12 | SVDLGQGEVEQY
TRBJ2-3 | TRBV20-1 | 11 | SARMTGSDTQY
TRBJ2-7 | TRBV6-6 | 11 | ASSYSLSREQY
TRBJ1-1 | TRBV5-1 | 13 | ASSFGTVLKTEAF
TRBJ2-1 | TRBV5-8 | 13 | ASSLGQFVYNEQF
TRBJ1-4 | TRBV12-3/TRBV12-4 | 11 | ASSPGINEKLF
TRBJ1-1 | TRBV29-1 | 9 | SGRIVSEAF
TRBJ2-1 | TRBV9 | 13 | ASSPYRGSYNEQF
TRBJ2-1 | TRBV7-2 | 11 | ASSERGGTSEF
TRBJ2-5 | TRBV15 | 15 | ATSRRRGTGTQETQY
TRBJ2-1 | TRBV15 | 16 | ATSRAPMGLAGHNEQF
TRBJ2-3 | TRBV5-6 | 10 | ASSIGVDTQY
TRBJ2-4 | TRBV21-1 | 13 | ASSSHGRVGNIQY
TRBJ2-1 | TRBV29-1 | 12 | SAEGPPRHNEQF
TRBJ2-1 | TRBV3-1 | 12 | ASSPTLVYDEQF
TRBJ2-4 | TRBV20-1 | 11 | SASPLAGNIQY
TRBJ1-5 | TRBV6-1 | 12 | ASSEDNPHQPQH
TRBJ1-1 | TRBV20-1 | 10 | SARQVARLAF
TRBJ2-5 | TRBV11-2 | 15 | ASSSWGDRGHQETQY
TRBJ2-7 | TRBV12-3/TRBV12-4 | 12 | ASRDRARTYEQY
TRBJ2-5 | TRBV6-2/TRBV6-3 | 12 | ASRGAGYQETQY
TRBJ2-3 | TRBV28 | 14 | ASSSPGGAGGDTQY
TRBJ2-7 | TRBV21-1 | 14 | ASSPNYGTPSYEQY
TRBJ2-7 | TRBV7-9 | 10 | ASSVMQGVQY
TRBJ2-5 | TRBV29-1 | 13 | SVTSGLAGRQTQY
TRBJ1-1 | TRBV4-2 | 12 | ASSSGAVNTEAF
TRBJ2-5 | TRBV9 | 13 | ASSEAGTDQETQY
TRBJ1-1 | TRBV4-1 | 13 | ASSPPFTGFTEAF